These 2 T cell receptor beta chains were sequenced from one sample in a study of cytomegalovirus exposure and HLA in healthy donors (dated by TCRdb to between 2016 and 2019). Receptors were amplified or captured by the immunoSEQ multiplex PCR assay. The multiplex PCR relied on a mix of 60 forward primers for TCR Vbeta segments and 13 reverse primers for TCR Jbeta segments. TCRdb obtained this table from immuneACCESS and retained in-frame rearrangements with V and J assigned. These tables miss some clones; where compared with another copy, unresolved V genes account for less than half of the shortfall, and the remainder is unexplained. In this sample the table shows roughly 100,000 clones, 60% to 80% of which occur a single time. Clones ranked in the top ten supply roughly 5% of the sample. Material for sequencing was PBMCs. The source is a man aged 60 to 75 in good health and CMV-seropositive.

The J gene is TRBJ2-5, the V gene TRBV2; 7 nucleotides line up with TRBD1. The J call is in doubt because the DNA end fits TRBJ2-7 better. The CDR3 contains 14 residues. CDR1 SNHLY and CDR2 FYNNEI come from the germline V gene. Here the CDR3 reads CASSKQGTNYEQYF. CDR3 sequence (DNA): TGTGCCAGCAGTAAACAGGGGACAAATTACGAGCAGTACTTC.

The CDR3 coding sequence is TGTGCCAGCGGCGCGGGGGGGTCATTTCGGTACAATGAGCAGTTCTTC. Its protein product is CASGAGGSFRYNEQFF. The chain is built from TRBV6-6 and TRBJ2-1; TRBD2 matches at 9 bases. CDR1 is MNHNY and CDR2 is SVGAGI in the germline V gene (reference sequence). After removal of 8 bases from V and 4 bases from J, the junction contained 12 bases not matched to a gene. The CDR3 runs to 16 residues.